The T cell receptor (beta chain) described here comes from a study of shared clonotypes between healthy human individuals. This CDR3 has 16 amino acids. The germline V gene has CDR1 SGHTA and CDR2 FQGTGA. V trimming: 4 bases; J trimming: 6 bases; junction bases outside the gene matches: 8. As regards this clone: What it recognizes is unknown.

The protocol was immunoSEQ multiplex PCR, while the TCRdb copy is restricted to in-frame clones and leaves out a portion. Here the sample spans 2 million to 2.5 million clones, 80% to 95% being singletons. Points from the study as a whole: Sequencing depth was a factor that was expected to affect clonotype sharing among donors.

The study separated CD4+ cells into CD45RA+ naive and CD45RA-negative memory subsets. The sample consisted of naive CD4+ T cells from PBMCs. Subset of the sample: CD45RA+ positively selected. V and J are TRBV7-3 and TRBJ2-2; 10 nucleotides line up with TRBD2. The clonotype comes from a man between 18 and 29 years old in good health. Some clones in this sample may be carry-over from other donors' samples. The CDR3 is CASSSSGRARAGELFF. CDR3 coding DNA: TGTGCCAGCAGCTCCAGCGGGAGGGCTCGGGCCGGGGAGCTGTTTTTT.